This entry lists 15 T cell receptor beta chains sequenced from one sample in a study of CXCR3-negative and CXCR3-positive naive CD8 T cells. Whole-study findings and limits: For CXCR3-positive naive cells, TRB CDR3s were more hydrophobic than those of CXCR3-negative naive cells.

The authors made the TRB cDNA libraries by 5' RACE using UMI labels. TCRdb re-called the 5' RACE reads, yielding one record per CDR3 amino acid sequence without DNA. This repertoire includes tens of thousands of distinct CDR3 sequences. Their cognate antigens are unknown. The sequencing sample was made of naive CXCR3+ CD8+ T cells from blood. Subset reported: CD45RO-CCR7+CD27+CD95- naive CD8+ T cells expressing CXCR3 (TNR3+). These receptors originate from a human donor in good health. Some clones in this sample may be carry-over from other donors' samples.

This chain uses TRBV6-1 with TRBJ2-2; with no DNA, the TCRdb D assignment of TRBD1 cannot be verified. The CDR3 is 15 amino acids. Per the germline V gene, CDR1 is MNHNS and CDR2 is SASEGT. The CDR3 here is CASSGGTGGAGELFF.

The rearrangement links TRBV7-2 to TRBJ1-3. Germline CDR1 reads SGHTA; CDR2 reads FQGNSA. The CDR3 is 15 amino acids. CDR3 sequence reads: CASSVLSNSGNTIYF. The whole variable domain, filled in from reference TRBV7-2 and TRBJ1-3, reads GAGVSQSPSNKVTEKGKDVELRCDPISGHTALYWYRQSLGQGLEFLIYFQGNSAPDKSGLPSDRFSAERTGGSVSTLTIQRTQQEDSAVYLCASSVLSNSGNTIYFGEGSWLTVV.

The rearrangement uses TRBV7-8 and TRBJ2-1; the TCRdb D gene call, TRBD1, has no DNA to confirm it. The CDR3 covers 13 residues. Germline CDR1 and CDR2: SGHVS and FQNEAQ. CDR3 amino acids: CASSSDPSNEQFF.

The CDR3 loop reads CASSPHGGLQETQYF. The chain uses TRBV7-7 and TRBJ2-5; absent DNA, TCRdb's TRBD1 call cannot be checked. The CDR3 length is 15 residues. Germline loops: CDR1 SSHAT, CDR2 FNYEAQ (reference sequence).

CDR3 protein: CASSPFWQGVYEQYF. The chain employs TRBV9 and TRBJ2-7; the TCRdb call, TRBD1, lacks DNA for checking. Looked up from germline, CDR1 is SGDLS and CDR2 is YYNGEE. This CDR3 comprises 15 residues.

This sequence joins TRBV15 and TRBJ2-1. The germline CDR1 and CDR2 sequences are LNHNV and YYDKDF (reference sequence). The CDR3 has 14 residues. CDR3: CATSRVLGILEQFF.

The genes are TRBV9 and TRBJ2-7; TCRdb's D call of TRBD1 is untestable without DNA. Germline loops: CDR1 SGDLS, CDR2 YYNGEE. This CDR3 has 12 residues. The CDR3 loop is CASSVPGREQYF.

The J gene is TRBJ2-1, the V gene TRBV15; the TCRdb D gene call, TRBD2, has no DNA to confirm it. There are 13 residues in the CDR3. Germline V gene sequence: CDR1 LNHNV, CDR2 YYDKDF (reference sequence). Here the CDR3 reads CATSTLSSIEQFF.

The rearrangement joins TRBV20-1 to TRBJ1-1; lacking DNA, the TRBD1 call made by TCRdb goes unchecked. Germline CDR1 reads DFQATT; CDR2 reads SNEGSKA (reference sequence). The CDR3 is 15 residues long. This CDR3 reads CSARNPLQGKAEAFF.

The chain joins TRBV19 to TRBJ1-6. Per germline, CDR1 LNHDA and CDR2 SQIVND (reference sequence). The CDR3 sequence is 16 residues long. The CDR3: CASNQEGSSYNSPLHF.

This rearrangement joins TRBV19 to TRBJ2-5. The germline V gene has CDR1 LNHDA and CDR2 SQIVND (reference sequence). The CDR3 sequence is 13 residues long. Here the CDR3 reads CASSLDGGETQYF.

V and J are TRBV4-3 and TRBJ2-3; lacking DNA, the TRBD1 call made by TCRdb goes unchecked. The germline CDR1 and CDR2 sequences are LGHNA and YSLEER. The CDR3 covers 15 residues. This CDR3 is CASSRMIGGTDTQYF.

V is TRBV24-1 and J is TRBJ2-2; TCRdb picks TRBD1, but there is no DNA to check that call. The germline gives CDR1 KGHDR, CDR2 SFDVKD. This CDR3 is built from 15 residues. This CDR3 is CATSDLPLGTGELFF.

The chain joins TRBV12-3 or TRBV12-4 to TRBJ2-1; the D call of TRBD1 rests on TCRdb alone, since no DNA is present to check it. This CDR3 is 15 amino acids long. CDR3 sequence: CASSFFGGQYNEQFF.

V gene TRBV29-1 combines with J gene TRBJ2-1; TCRdb indicates TRBD2, and absent DNA this call remains unverified. Germline CDR1 is SQVTM and CDR2 is ANQGSEA. CDR3 length equals 15 residues. The CDR3 region is CSVGRGGPLSNEQFF.